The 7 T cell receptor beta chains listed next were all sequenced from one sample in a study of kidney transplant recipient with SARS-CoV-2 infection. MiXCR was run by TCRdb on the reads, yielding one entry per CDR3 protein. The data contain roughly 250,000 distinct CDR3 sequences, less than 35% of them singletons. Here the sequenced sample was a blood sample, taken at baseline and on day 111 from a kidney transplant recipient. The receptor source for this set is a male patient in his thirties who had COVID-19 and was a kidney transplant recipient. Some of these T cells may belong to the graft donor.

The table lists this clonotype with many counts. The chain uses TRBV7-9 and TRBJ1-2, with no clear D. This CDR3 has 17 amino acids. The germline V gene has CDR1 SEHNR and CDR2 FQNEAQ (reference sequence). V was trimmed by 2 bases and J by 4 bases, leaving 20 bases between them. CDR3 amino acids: CASSLCRYHGKTYGYTF. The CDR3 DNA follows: TGTGCCAGCAGCTTATGTCGATACCATGGAAAGACCTATGGCTACACCTTC.

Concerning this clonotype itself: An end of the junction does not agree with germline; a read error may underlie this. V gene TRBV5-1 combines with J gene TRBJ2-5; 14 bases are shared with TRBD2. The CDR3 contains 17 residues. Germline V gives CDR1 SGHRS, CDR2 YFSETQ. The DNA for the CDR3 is TGCGCCAACAGCGCCGGACTAGCGGGGGGCTTCCACTACAAGCAGTACTTC. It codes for CANSAGLAGGFHYKQYF.

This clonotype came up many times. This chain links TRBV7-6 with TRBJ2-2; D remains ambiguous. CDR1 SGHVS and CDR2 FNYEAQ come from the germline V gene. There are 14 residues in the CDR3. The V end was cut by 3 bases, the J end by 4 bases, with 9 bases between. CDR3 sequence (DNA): TGTGCCAGCAGCTTCGAGGTTAGCACCGGGGAGCTGTTTTTT. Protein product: CASSFEVSTGELFF. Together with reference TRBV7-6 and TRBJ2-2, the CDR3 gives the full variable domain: GAGVSQSPRYKVTKRGQDVALRCDPISGHVSLYWYRQALGQGPEFLTYFNYEAQQDKSGLPNDRFSAERPEGSISTLTIQRTEQRDSAMYRCASSFEVSTGELFFGEGSRLTVL.

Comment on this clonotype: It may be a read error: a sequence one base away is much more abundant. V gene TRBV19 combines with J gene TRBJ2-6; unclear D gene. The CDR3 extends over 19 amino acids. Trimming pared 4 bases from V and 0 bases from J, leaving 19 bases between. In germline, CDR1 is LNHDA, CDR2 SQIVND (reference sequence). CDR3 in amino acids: CASSTRLNTIDSGANVLTF. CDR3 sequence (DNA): TGTGCCAGTAGTACTAGACTGAATACTATCGACTCTGGGGCCAACGTCCTGACTTTC.

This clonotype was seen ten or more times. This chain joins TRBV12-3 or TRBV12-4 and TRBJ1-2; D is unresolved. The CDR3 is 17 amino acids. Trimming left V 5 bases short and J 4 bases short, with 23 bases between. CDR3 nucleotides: TGTGCCAGCAGTAATATGCGCAGCTTCCGAAAGACCTATGGCTACACCTTC. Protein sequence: CASSNMRSFRKTYGYTF.

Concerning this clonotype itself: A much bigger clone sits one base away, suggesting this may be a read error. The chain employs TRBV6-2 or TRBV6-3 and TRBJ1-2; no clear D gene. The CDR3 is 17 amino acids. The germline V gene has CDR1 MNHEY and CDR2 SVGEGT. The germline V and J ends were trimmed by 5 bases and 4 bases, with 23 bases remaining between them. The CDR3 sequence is CASSPFPCIGKTYGYTF. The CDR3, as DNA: TGTGCCAGCAGTCCATTTCCCTGCATCGGAAAGACCTATGGCTACACCTTC.

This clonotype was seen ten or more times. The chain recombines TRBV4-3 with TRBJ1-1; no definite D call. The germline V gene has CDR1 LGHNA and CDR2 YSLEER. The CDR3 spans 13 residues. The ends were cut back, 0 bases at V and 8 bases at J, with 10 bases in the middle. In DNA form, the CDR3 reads TGCGCCAGCAGCCAAGATAGGGCGTTAGAAGCTTTCTTT. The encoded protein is CASSQDRALEAFF.